This entry lists 16 T cell receptor beta chains sequenced from one sample in a study of blood T cells in healthy people across ages. A second 7 to 11 cycle PCR used barcoded and J-beta primers. Each CDR3 protein is one row after TCRdb ran MiXCR on the 5' RACE reads. This table holds approximately 830,000 distinct CDR3 sequences, approximately 59% found once. Sequencing input: blood. All receptors come from a man under 40 in good health.

This chain connects TRBV28 to TRBJ2-4; the D is unclear. CDR1 and CDR2 from the germline V gene are MDHEN and SYDVKM. The CDR3 totals 14 residues. Trimming pared 2 bases from V and 1 base from J, leaving 6 bases between. The CDR3 spells CASSLTRAKNIQYF. CDR3 nucleotide sequence: TGTGCCAGCAGTTTAACCAGGGCCAAAAACATTCAGTACTTC.

CDR3 sequence (DNA): TGTGCCAGCAGCTTGCGGCTAGCGGGGGCCAATGAGCAGTACTTC. Protein sequence: CASSLRLAGANEQYF. This chain joins TRBV11-1 and TRBJ2-1, with 10 bases identical to TRBD2. The end of the DNA fits TRBJ2-7 better, so the J call may be wrong. This CDR3 is 15 amino acids long. Germline lookup yields CDR1 SGHAT and CDR2 FQDESV (reference sequence).

This clonotype occurred a few times. The V call is TRBV5-1, the J call TRBJ2-7, with D perhaps matching TRBD1 (6 bases). The CDR3 extends over 13 amino acids. CDR1 and CDR2 from the germline V gene are SGHRS and YFSETQ. V dropped 4 bases and J dropped 3 bases, with 11 bases sitting between them. Here the CDR3 DNA reads TGCGCCAGCAGCCCCCAGACAGGCTACGAGCAGTACTTC. This sequence encodes CASSPQTGYEQYF.

The CDR3 region is CASSKTRDPPYEQYF. CDR3 sequence (DNA): TGTGCCAGCAGCAAAACAAGGGACCCACCCTACGAGCAGTACTTC. The chain recombines TRBV21-1 with TRBJ2-7; the D call of TRBD1 is as the table states it, not checked on the DNA. TRBV21-1 is designated a pseudogene. The CDR3 covers 15 residues.

This clonotype was detected a few times. The V and J genes are TRBV20-1 and TRBJ2-7; 10 nucleotides align to TRBD1. The CDR3 runs 15 residues. Germline CDR1 reads DFQATT; CDR2 reads SNEGSKA (reference sequence). V gave up 2 bases and J gave up 5 bases; unmatched junction bases: 9. CDR3 residues: CSARPRETGGHEQYF. The CDR3 coding sequence is TGCAGTGCTAGACCGCGGGAGACAGGGGGCCACGAGCAGTACTTC.

This clonotype was seen a handful of times. The chain is built from TRBV4-2 and TRBJ2-2; D unresolved. V lost 1 base to trimming and J lost 9 bases, with 6 bases between them. CDR1 and CDR2 from the germline V gene are LGHNA and YNFKEQ. CDR3 length: 12 residues. CDR3 nucleotide sequence: TGTGCCAGCAGCCAAGTCGGCCGGGAGCTGTTTTTT. Its translation: CASSQVGRELFF.

The chain employs TRBV9 and TRBJ2-3; 10 positions match TRBD2. The germline gives CDR1 SGDLS, CDR2 YYNGEE. Losses at the gene ends were 3 bases for V and 2 bases for J; bases not matched to a gene: 3. The CDR3 extends over 15 amino acids. CDR3 nucleotides: TGTGCCAGCAGCGCTAGCGGGGGAGACACAGATACGCAGTATTTT. Protein product: CASSASGGDTDTQYF.

As regards this clonotype: Relative to the germline gene, one junction end is altered; a read error may explain this. The chain has TRBV4-2 and TRBJ2-3; maybe TRBD1 (7 bases). The germline gives CDR1 LGHNA, CDR2 YNFKEQ. The CDR3 loop spans 14 amino acids. CDR3 sequence (DNA): TGTGCCAACAGCCAAGAAGGAGGGGGCGATACGCAGTATTTT. Amino acid sequence: CANSQEGGGDTQYF.

Worth noting for this clonotype: Its ends do not fully match the called genes, so a read error is possible. V gene TRBV12-3 or TRBV12-4 combines with J gene TRBJ2-3, with no clear D. The CDR3 is 15 amino acids. CDR3 in amino acids: CASSLLGLKTDMQYF. The CDR3 nucleotides read TGTGCCAGCAGTTTATTGGGGTTAAAAACAGATATGCAGTATTTT.

The rearrangement uses TRBV6-5 and TRBJ2-1, with D tentatively TRBD2 (5 bases). The length of the CDR3 is 14 residues. Trimming took 8 bases from V and 0 from J, leaving 11 bases between them. CDR1 and CDR2 (germline): MNHEY, SVGAGI. DNA of the CDR3: TGTGCCAGCGGCATAGGGAGCTCCTACAATGAGCAGTTCTTC. It codes for CASGIGSSYNEQFF.

The chain has TRBV4-1 and TRBJ1-5, with 7 bases that match TRBD1. The CDR3 contains 16 residues. J was trimmed by 5 bases and V by 0 bases; bases with no gene match: 7. Germline CDR1 reads MGHRA; CDR2 reads YSYEKL. CDR3 region: CASSQDSDRRYQPQHF. In nucleotides, the CDR3 is TGCGCCAGCAGCCAAGACTCGGACAGGCGCTATCAGCCCCAGCATTTT.

This clonotype was counted once. Mismatch with germline at one junction end may stem from a read error. V usage is TRBV4-1 and J usage is TRBJ1-5; D not resolved. The V gene's germline CDR1 is MGHRA and CDR2 YSYEKL. The CDR3 contains 15 residues. CDR3 amino acids: CAGSQERRPHQPQHF. The CDR3, as DNA: TGCGCCGGCAGCCAAGAACGCAGGCCCCATCAGCCCCAGCATTTT.

Note on this clonotype: At one end the junction does not follow the germline gene, possibly because of a read error. The V and J genes are TRBV2 and TRBJ2-4; TRBD1 or TRBD2 may be the D gene (5 bases each). The CDR3 sequence is 13 residues long. Germline V lookup: CDR1 SNHLY, CDR2 FYNNEI. This CDR3 is CASSADSDSEQYF. The DNA of the CDR3 is TGTGCCAGCAGTGCGGACTCAGACAGCGAGCAGTACTTT.

V is TRBV5-1 and J is TRBJ2-5; TRBD2 matches at 7 bases. Germline values: CDR1 SGHRS, CDR2 YFSETQ. The V gene end was trimmed by 0 bases and the J gene end by 1 base; junction bases not matched to a gene: 6. CDR3 size: 16 residues. CDR3 in DNA: TGCGCCAGCAGCTTGGCCGGGGGGTCGACCCAAGAGACCCAGTACTTC. Translating gives CASSLAGGSTQETQYF.

The genes are TRBV6-1 and TRBJ2-3, with no clear D. Trimming left V 11 bases short and J 2 bases short, with 17 bases between. Germline lookup yields CDR1 MNHNS and CDR2 SASEGT. The CDR3 covers 14 residues. The CDR3 DNA follows: TGTGCCTCCCTTATCGGCGGAAACACAGATACGCAGTATTTT. Translation: CASLIGGNTDTQYF.

The gene calls are TRBV9 and TRBJ2-5; 7 nucleotides agree with TRBD1. With 4 bases clipped from V and 3 bases from J, the junction kept 6 bases outside the gene matches. There are 14 residues in the CDR3. Germline V gene lookup returns CDR1 SGDLS and CDR2 YYNGEE. The CDR3 loop reads CASSLVGTEETQYF. The DNA of the CDR3 is TGTGCCAGCAGCTTAGTCGGGACAGAAGAGACCCAGTACTTC. The whole variable domain, remainder taken from reference TRBV9 and TRBJ2-5, is DSGVTQTPKHLITATGQRVTLRCSPRSGDLSVYWYQQSLDQGLQFLIQYYNGEERAKGNILERFSAQQFPDLHSELNLSSLELGDSALYFCASSLVGTEETQYFGPGTRLLVL.